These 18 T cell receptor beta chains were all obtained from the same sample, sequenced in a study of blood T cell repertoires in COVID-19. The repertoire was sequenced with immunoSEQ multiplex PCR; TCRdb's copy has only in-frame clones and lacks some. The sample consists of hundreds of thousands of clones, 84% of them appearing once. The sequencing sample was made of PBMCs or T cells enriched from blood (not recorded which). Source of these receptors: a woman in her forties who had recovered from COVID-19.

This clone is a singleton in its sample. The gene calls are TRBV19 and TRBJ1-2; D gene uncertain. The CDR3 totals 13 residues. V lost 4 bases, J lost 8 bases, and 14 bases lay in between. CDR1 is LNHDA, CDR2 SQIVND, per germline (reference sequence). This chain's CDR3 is CASSSRGPGGYTF. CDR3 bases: TGTGCCAGTAGTAGCAGAGGCCCGGGAGGCTACACCTTC.

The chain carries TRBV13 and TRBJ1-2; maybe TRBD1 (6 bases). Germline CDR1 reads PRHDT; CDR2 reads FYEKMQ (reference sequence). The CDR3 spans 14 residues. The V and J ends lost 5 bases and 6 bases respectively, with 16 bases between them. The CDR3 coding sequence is TGTGCCAGCAGCCAATCAAGGACAGCCGATGGCTACACCTTC. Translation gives CASSQSRTADGYTF.

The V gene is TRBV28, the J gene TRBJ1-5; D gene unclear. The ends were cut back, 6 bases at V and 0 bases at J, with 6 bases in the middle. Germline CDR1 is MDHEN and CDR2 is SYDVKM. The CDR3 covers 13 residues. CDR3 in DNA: TGTGCCAGCAGGTACGGTAGCAATCAGCCCCAGCATTTT. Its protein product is CASRYGSNQPQHF.

The CDR3 DNA is TGTGCCAGCAGACCTACAGAAAGTAATGAAAAACTGTTTTTT. Residues: CASRPTESNEKLFF. V is TRBV2 and J is TRBJ1-4; D ambiguous. The length of the CDR3 is 14 residues. Germline V lookup: CDR1 SNHLY, CDR2 FYNNEI. The V gene lost 6 bases and the J gene lost 4 bases, with 12 bases spanning the gap.

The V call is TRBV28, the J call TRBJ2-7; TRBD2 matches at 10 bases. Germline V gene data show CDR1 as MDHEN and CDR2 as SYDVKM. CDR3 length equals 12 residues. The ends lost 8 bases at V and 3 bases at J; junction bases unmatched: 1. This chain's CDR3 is CASSSGSYEQYF. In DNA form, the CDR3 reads TGTGCCAGCTCTAGCGGGAGCTACGAGCAGTACTTC.

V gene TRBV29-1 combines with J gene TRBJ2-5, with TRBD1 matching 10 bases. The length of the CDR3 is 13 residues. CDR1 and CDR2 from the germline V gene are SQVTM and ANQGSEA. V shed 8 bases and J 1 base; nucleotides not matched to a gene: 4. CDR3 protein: CSLWTGGQETQYF. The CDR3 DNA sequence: TGCAGCCTTTGGACAGGGGGCCAAGAGACCCAGTACTTC.

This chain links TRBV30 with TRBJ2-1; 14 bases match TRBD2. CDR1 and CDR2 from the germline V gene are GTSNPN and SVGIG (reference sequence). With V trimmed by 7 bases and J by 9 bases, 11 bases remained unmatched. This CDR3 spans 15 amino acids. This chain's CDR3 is CALSGTSGRVREQFF. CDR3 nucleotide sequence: TGTGCCTTGTCCGGGACTAGCGGGAGAGTACGTGAGCAGTTCTTC.

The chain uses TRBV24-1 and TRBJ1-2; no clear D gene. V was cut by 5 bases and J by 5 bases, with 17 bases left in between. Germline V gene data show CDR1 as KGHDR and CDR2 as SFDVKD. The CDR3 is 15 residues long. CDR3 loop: CATSGPTGEDYGYTF. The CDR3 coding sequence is TGTGCCACCAGTGGCCCGACGGGAGAAGATTATGGCTACACCTTC.

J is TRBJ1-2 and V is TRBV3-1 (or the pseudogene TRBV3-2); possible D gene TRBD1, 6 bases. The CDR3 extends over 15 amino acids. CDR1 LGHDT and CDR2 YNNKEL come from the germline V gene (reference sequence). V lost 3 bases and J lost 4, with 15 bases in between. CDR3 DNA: TGTGCCAGCAGCCAGGCCTACCTGGGGGCCTATGGCTACACCTTC. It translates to CASSQAYLGAYGYTF.

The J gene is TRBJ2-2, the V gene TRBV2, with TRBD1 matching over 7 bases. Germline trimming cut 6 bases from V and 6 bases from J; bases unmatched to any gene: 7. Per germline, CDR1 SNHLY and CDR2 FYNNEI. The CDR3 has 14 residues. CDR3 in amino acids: CASRGQTGAGELFF. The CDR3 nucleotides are TGTGCCAGCAGGGGACAGACTGGGGCCGGGGAGCTGTTTTTT.

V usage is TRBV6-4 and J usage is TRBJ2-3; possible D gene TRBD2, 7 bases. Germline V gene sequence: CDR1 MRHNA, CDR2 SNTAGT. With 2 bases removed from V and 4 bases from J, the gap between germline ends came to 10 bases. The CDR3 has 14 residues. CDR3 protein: CASSDRGGADTQYF. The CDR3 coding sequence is TGTGCCAGCAGTGACCGAGGGGGGGCAGATACGCAGTATTTT.

In DNA form, the CDR3 reads TGTGCCTGGAGTGTTAAATTAGCACCCTCTAAGGAGCAGTACTTC. Amino acid sequence: CAWSVKLAPSKEQYF. The chain couples TRBV30 to TRBJ2-7; D not certain. With 0 bases removed from V and 7 bases from J, the gap between germline ends came to 19 bases. From germline, CDR1 is GTSNPN and CDR2 SVGIG (reference sequence). The CDR3 loop spans 15 amino acids.

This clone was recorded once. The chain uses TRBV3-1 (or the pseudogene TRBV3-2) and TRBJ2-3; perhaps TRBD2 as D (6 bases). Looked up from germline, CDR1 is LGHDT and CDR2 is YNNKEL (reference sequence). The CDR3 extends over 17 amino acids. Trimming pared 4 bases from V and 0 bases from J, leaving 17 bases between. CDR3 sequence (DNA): TGTGCCAGCAGCCCGCGGGAAACGGGAGCGAGCACAGATACGCAGTATTTT. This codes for CASSPRETGASTDTQYF.

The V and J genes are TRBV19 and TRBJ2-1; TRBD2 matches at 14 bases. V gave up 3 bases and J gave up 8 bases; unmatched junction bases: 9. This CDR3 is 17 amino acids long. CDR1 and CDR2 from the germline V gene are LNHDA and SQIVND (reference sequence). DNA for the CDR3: TGTGCCAGTAGTATTGGGACTAGCGGGAGATTCCAGGATGAGCAGTTCTTC. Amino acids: CASSIGTSGRFQDEQFF.

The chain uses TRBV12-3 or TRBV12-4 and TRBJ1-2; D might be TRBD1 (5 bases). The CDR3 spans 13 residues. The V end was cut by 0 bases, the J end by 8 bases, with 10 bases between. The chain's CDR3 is CASSLARGDGYTF. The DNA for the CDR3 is TGTGCCAGCAGTTTAGCGCGGGGGGACGGCTACACCTTC.

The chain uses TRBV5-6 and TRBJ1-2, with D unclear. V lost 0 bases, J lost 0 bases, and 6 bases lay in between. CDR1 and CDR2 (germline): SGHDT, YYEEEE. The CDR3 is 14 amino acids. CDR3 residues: CASSLGGANYGYTF. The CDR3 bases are TGTGCCAGCAGCTTGGGGGGAGCTAACTATGGCTACACCTTC.

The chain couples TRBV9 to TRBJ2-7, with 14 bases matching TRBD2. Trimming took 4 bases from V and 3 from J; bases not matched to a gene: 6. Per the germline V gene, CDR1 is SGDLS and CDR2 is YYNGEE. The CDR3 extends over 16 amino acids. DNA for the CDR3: TGTGCCAGCAGCCAGGGACTAGCGGGAGAGATCTACGAGCAGTACTTC. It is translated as CASSQGLAGEIYEQYF.

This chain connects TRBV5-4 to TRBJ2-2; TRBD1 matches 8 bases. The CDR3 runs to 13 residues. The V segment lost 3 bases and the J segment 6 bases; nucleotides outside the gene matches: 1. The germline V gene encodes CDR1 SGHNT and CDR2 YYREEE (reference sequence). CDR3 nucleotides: TGTGCCAGCAGCTCAGGGGGCCCCGGGGAGCTGTTTTTT. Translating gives CASSSGGPGELFF.